This T cell receptor (beta chain) was profiled in a study of cytomegalovirus exposure and HLA in healthy donors. As to this clone: The antigen is unknown.

V lost 8 bases, J lost 1 base, and 7 bases stayed unmatched. Germline-derived CDR1 and CDR2 are SNHLY and FYNNEI. The CDR3 is 15 residues long. With 60 Vbeta and 13 Jbeta primers, the PCR was carried out. Generated by immunoSEQ multiplex PCR, the TCRdb table keeps only in-frame clones and is missing some. The data contain approximately 32,000 clones, 85% to 95% of them singletons. Whole-study findings and limits: Cytomegalovirus association was listed for 164 TCR beta chains. Reportedly, diagnosis of cytomegalovirus status by the classifier showed high specificity and sensitivity. Accurate prediction of HLA-A and HLA-B alleles (for most subjects) was reportedly achieved from TCR beta sequences. Some V segments, including TRBV6-2 and TRBV6-3, were excluded as indistinguishable.

The specimen was PBMCs. The receptor's source is a woman younger than 35 in good health and CMV-seronegative. V is TRBV2 and J is TRBJ2-2; 7 bases align to TRBD2. For the CDR3, the DNA is TGTGCCAGCGCCCTAGCGGCTAAGAACACCGGGGAGCTGTTTTTT. It yields the protein CASALAAKNTGELFF.